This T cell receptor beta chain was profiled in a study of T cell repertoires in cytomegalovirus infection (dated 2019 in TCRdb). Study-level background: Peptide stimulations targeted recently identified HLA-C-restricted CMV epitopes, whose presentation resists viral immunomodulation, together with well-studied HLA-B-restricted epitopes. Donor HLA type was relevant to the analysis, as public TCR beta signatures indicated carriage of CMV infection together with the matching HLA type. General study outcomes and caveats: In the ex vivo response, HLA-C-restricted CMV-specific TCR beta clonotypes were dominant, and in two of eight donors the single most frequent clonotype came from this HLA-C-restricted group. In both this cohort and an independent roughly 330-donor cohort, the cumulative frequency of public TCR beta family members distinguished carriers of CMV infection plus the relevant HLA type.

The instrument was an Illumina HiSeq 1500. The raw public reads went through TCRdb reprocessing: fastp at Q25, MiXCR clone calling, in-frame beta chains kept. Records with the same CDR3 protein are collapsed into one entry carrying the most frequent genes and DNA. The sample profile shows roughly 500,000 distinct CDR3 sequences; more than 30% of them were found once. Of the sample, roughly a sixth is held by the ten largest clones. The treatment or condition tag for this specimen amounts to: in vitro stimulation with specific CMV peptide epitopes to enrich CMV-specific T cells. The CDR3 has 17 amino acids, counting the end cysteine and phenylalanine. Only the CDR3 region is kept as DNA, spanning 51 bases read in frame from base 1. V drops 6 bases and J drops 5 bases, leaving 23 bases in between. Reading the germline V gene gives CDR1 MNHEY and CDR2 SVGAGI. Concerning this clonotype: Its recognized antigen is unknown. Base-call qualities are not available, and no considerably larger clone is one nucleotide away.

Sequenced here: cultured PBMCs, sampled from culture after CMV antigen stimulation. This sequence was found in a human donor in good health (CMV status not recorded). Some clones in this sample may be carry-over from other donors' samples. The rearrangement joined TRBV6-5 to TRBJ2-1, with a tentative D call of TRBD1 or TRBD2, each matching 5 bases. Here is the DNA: TGTGCCAGCAGACTACGGGGACCACCTTCCCTTAACAATGAGCAGTTCTTC. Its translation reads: CASRLRGPPSLNNEQFF.